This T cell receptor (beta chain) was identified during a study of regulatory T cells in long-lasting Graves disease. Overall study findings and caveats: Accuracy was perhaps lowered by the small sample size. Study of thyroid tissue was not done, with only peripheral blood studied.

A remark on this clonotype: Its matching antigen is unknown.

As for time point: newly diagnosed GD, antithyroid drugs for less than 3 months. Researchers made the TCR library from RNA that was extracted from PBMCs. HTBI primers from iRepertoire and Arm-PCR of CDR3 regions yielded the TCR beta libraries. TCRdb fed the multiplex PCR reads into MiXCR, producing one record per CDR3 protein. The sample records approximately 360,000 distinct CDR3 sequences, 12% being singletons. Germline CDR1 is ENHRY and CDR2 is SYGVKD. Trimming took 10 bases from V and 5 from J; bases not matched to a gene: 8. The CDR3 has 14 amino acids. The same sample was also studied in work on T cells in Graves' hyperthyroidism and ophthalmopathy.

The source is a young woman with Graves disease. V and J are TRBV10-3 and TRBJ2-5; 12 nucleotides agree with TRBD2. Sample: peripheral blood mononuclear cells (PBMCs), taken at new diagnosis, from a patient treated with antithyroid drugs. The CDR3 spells CATRTSGMEETQYF. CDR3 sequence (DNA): TGTGCCACCCGGACTAGCGGGATGGAGGAGACCCAGTACTTC.